The 32 T cell receptor beta chains presented below share a single source sample, sequenced in a study of cytomegalovirus exposure and HLA in healthy donors. 13 Jbeta primers and 60 Vbeta primers were used for the PCR. Produced via immunoSEQ multiplex PCR; TCRdb's table is partial and in-frame only. The sample lists just under 250,000 clones; 82% were seen once. Sequenced: PBMCs. Every receptor here comes from a woman aged 35 to 49 in good health and CMV-seropositive.

The rearrangement uses TRBV6-1 and TRBJ1-1; 9 positions match TRBD1. The CDR3 spans 17 residues. From germline, CDR1 is MNHNS and CDR2 SASEGT. V dropped 4 bases and J dropped 0; count of bases not matched to a gene: 9. CDR3 sequence: CASSGVRTGGLNTEAFF. CDR3 nucleotides: TGTGCCAGCAGTGGAGTAAGAACAGGGGGCCTGAACACTGAAGCTTTCTTT.

V gene TRBV5-4 combines with J gene TRBJ2-3; possible D gene TRBD1, 6 bases. The V and J ends lost 2 bases and 4 bases respectively, with 8 bases between them. The CDR3 is made up of 13 amino acids. From germline, CDR1 is SGHNT and CDR2 YYREEE (reference sequence). The CDR3 here is CASSFSGADTQYF. The CDR3 DNA reads as TGTGCCAGCAGCTTCTCAGGGGCAGATACGCAGTATTTT.

The chain carries TRBV7-6 and TRBJ2-1, with 7 positions matching TRBD1. The CDR3 is 16 residues long. Germline V gene sequence: CDR1 SGHVS, CDR2 FNYEAQ. Germline trimming cut 0 bases from V and 0 bases from J; bases unmatched to any gene: 2. CDR3 sequence (DNA): TGTGCCAGCAGCTTAGCAGGGGGCCGCTCCTACAATGAGCAGTTCTTC. Translated, it gives CASSLAGGRSYNEQFF.

V and J are TRBV5-4 and TRBJ2-2, with a weak D call TRBD2 (6 bases). This CDR3 contains 16 residues. Germline-derived CDR1 and CDR2 are SGHNT and YYREEE (reference sequence). V was trimmed by 5 bases and J by 2 bases, leaving 16 bases between them. CDR3 sequence reads: CASRGTGTSNTGELFF. CDR3 DNA: TGTGCCAGCAGGGGGACCGGGACTTCTAACACCGGGGAGCTGTTTTTT.

This clone was seen a few times. V and J are TRBV7-9 and TRBJ2-7; D is ambiguous. Trimming took 5 bases from V and 5 from J, leaving 16 bases between them. This CDR3 spans 14 amino acids. Germline V CDR1 and CDR2: SEHNR, FQNEAQ (reference sequence). This chain's CDR3 is CASSHTYIFHEQYF. DNA of the CDR3: TGTGCCAGCAGCCATACTTATATTTTCCACGAGCAGTACTTC. Using reference TRBV7-9 and TRBJ2-7 for the parts outside the CDR3, the full variable domain is DTGVSQNPRHKITKRGQNVTFRCDPISEHNRLYWYRQTLGQGPEFLTYFQNEAQLEKSRLLSDRFSAERPKGSFSTLEIQRTEQGDSAMYLCASSHTYIFHEQYFGPGTRLTVT.

The CDR3 DNA reads as TGTGCCATCAGAAACGGACAGGAAAGCAATCAGCCCCAGCATTTT. It encodes CAIRNGQESNQPQHF. The rearrangement links TRBV10-3 to TRBJ1-5, with TRBD1 identical over 7 bases. The junction had 6 bases not matched to a gene; V was cut back by 6 bases and J by 1 base. Germline loops: CDR1 ENHRY, CDR2 SYGVKD. The CDR3 consists of 15 residues.

The J gene is TRBJ1-1, the V gene TRBV19, with D unclear. Germline V gene data show CDR1 as LNHDA and CDR2 as SQIVND (reference sequence). The CDR3 is 11 residues long. V lost 7 bases to trimming and J lost 5 bases, with 8 bases between them. The DNA of the CDR3 is TGTGCCAGTAAATACGGGACTGAAGCTTTCTTT. Its translation: CASKYGTEAFF.

The chain combines TRBV6-6 with TRBJ1-1; D is unresolved. V was shortened by 6 bases and J by 11 bases, with 16 bases between the two germline ends. Germline lookup yields CDR1 MNHNY and CDR2 SVGAGI (reference sequence). CDR3 length: 12 residues. CDR3 region: CASSSILHRAFF. As DNA, the CDR3 is TGTGCCAGCAGCTCCATACTCCACCGGGCTTTCTTT.

The chain recombines TRBV13 with TRBJ1-1; TRBD1 might be the D (5 bases). V dropped 8 bases and J dropped 10 bases, with 23 bases sitting between them. This CDR3 region has 14 residues. CDR1 PRHDT and CDR2 FYEKMQ come from the germline V gene (reference sequence). The CDR3 sequence: CASATSTGKRVAFF. The CDR3 nucleotides read TGTGCCAGCGCTACGTCAACAGGTAAACGTGTAGCTTTCTTT.

The gene calls are TRBV6-6 and TRBJ1-2; D remains ambiguous. The V gene lost 0 bases and the J gene lost 0 bases, with 8 bases spanning the gap. Germline V gene sequence: CDR1 MNHNY, CDR2 SVGAGI (reference sequence). CDR3 length: 15 amino acids. The CDR3 coding sequence is TGTGCCAGCAGTTACTCGATGTCAGCTAACTATGGCTACACCTTC. This codes for CASSYSMSANYGYTF.

This chain uses TRBV25-1 with TRBJ2-7, with TRBD2 identical over 10 bases. After removal of 1 base from V and 5 bases from J, the junction contained 5 bases not matched to a gene. The germline V gene has CDR1 MGHDK and CDR2 SYGVNS. The CDR3 is made up of 15 amino acids. The CDR3 protein is CASSESGLAGDEQYF. CDR3 nucleotides: TGTGCCAGCAGTGAATCGGGTCTAGCGGGAGACGAGCAGTACTTC.

This clone was observed a handful of times. The chain recombines TRBV4-2 with TRBJ2-2; 9 bases map to TRBD1. This CDR3 region has 17 residues. Germline CDR1 reads LGHNA; CDR2 reads YNFKEQ. Unmatched junction bases numbered 9, after V lost 5 bases and J lost 2 bases. This CDR3 reads CASSRLRQGDNTGELFF. CDR3 DNA: TGTGCCAGCAGCAGACTTCGACAGGGGGATAACACCGGGGAGCTGTTTTTT.

The chain combines TRBV7-9 with TRBJ2-3; TRBD2 might be the D (6 bases). The CDR3 runs 12 residues. Germline loops: CDR1 SEHNR, CDR2 FQNEAQ (reference sequence). The ends were cut back, 1 base at V and 14 bases at J, with 13 bases in the middle. CDR3 residues: CASSLEAGRVYF. CDR3 DNA sequence: TGTGCCAGCAGCTTAGAAGCGGGCAGGGTGTATTTT.

V usage is TRBV27 and J usage is TRBJ1-2, with 8 bases aligning to TRBD1. V shed 3 bases and J 6 bases; nucleotides not matched to a gene: 9. The CDR3 covers 15 residues. CDR1 and CDR2 from the germline V gene are MNHEY and SMNVEV (reference sequence). CDR3 bases: TGTGCCAGCAGTTTCGACAGGGGATCGGCCGATGGCTACACCTTC. This gives the protein CASSFDRGSADGYTF.

The J gene is TRBJ1-2, the V gene TRBV30; no reliable D call. CDR3 length equals 13 residues. The V gene lost 0 bases and the J gene lost 5 bases, with 10 bases spanning the gap. Looked up from germline, CDR1 is GTSNPN and CDR2 is SVGIG (reference sequence). The CDR3 DNA reads as TGTGCCTGGAGTGTGAACAGTCAGTATGGCTACACCTTC. This sequence encodes CAWSVNSQYGYTF.

The chain is built from TRBV10-2 and TRBJ2-5; 7 nucleotides line up with TRBD2. This CDR3 spans 16 amino acids. CDR1 WSHSY and CDR2 SAAADI come from the germline V gene. The V segment lost 5 bases and the J segment 2 bases; nucleotides outside the gene matches: 11. The CDR3 sequence is CASSCPGGGEQETQYF. CDR3 in DNA: TGCGCCAGCAGTTGCCCCGGGGGAGGGGAGCAAGAGACCCAGTACTTC.

This chain joins TRBV5-1 and TRBJ2-7, with 7 bases identical to TRBD1. CDR3 size: 14 residues. J gave up 7 bases and V 2 bases, and 9 bases lay outside the gene matches. Germline V lookup: CDR1 SGHRS, CDR2 YFSETQ. CDR3 in DNA: TGCGCCAGCAGCTTCGACAGGGCCCCCCTGGAGCAGTACTTC. Its protein is CASSFDRAPLEQYF.

The chain is built from TRBV19 and TRBJ2-3; 9 nucleotides align to TRBD2. From germline, CDR1 is LNHDA and CDR2 SQIVND (reference sequence). After removal of 6 bases from V and 6 bases from J, the junction contained 7 bases not matched to a gene. CDR3 length equals 14 residues. The CDR3 nucleotides are TGTGCCAGTAGCCAGACTAGCGGTGTGGATACGCAGTATTTT. This translates into CASSQTSGVDTQYF.

The rearrangement links TRBV2 to TRBJ1-5, with D possibly being TRBD1 (6 bases). The V gene's germline CDR1 is SNHLY and CDR2 FYNNEI. The CDR3 length is 18 residues. The V end was cut by 3 bases, the J end by 5 bases, with 23 bases between. CDR3 DNA sequence: TGTGCCAGCAGTGACAGGGGAAGGTTAGAGGGAAGGGATCAGCCCCAGCATTTT. Its translation is CASSDRGRLEGRDQPQHF.

J is TRBJ2-1 and V is TRBV5-4; TRBD2 aligns across 8 bases. CDR1 and CDR2 (germline): SGHNT, YYREEE (reference sequence). Trimming at V came to 1 base and at J to 6 bases, leaving 6 bases not matched to a gene. This CDR3 has 15 residues. DNA of the CDR3: TGTGCCAGCAGCTTGAAGCGGGAGAAGATCAATGAGCAGTTCTTC. Translated: CASSLKREKINEQFF.

The chain recombines TRBV15 with TRBJ1-2; TRBD1 might be the D (5 bases). With 5 bases removed from V and 3 bases from J, the gap between germline ends came to 16 bases. This CDR3 is 15 amino acids long. Germline assignment: CDR1 LNHNV and CDR2 YYDKDF (reference sequence). As DNA, the CDR3 is TGTGCCACCAGCCGGGGGGAGGGATCCGACTATGGCTACACCTTC. It encodes CATSRGEGSDYGYTF.

This clone came up a few times. This sample also contains other DNA sequences that code for the same CDR3. This chain connects TRBV7-9 to TRBJ2-7; perhaps TRBD1 as D (6 bases). The CDR3 runs 12 residues. Per the germline V gene, CDR1 is SEHNR and CDR2 is FQNEAQ (reference sequence). The V and J ends lost 2 bases and 4 bases respectively, with 6 bases between them. CDR3 coding DNA: TGTGCCAGCAGCTTACAGGGGTACGAGCAGTACTTC. It yields the protein CASSLQGYEQYF.

V and J are TRBV4-2 and TRBJ1-2; 7 bases line up with TRBD1. The CDR3 contains 15 residues. Germline V lookup: CDR1 LGHNA, CDR2 YNFKEQ. The junction had 8 bases not matched to a gene; V was cut back by 2 bases and J by 5 bases. The CDR3 here is CASSQSGGLRYGYTF. As DNA, the CDR3 is TGTGCCAGCAGCCAATCAGGGGGTTTAAGATATGGCTACACCTTC.

The chain employs TRBV7-2 and TRBJ1-2, with D maybe TRBD1 (6 bases). The CDR3 has 14 amino acids. The V end lost 7 bases, the J end lost 6 bases, and 18 bases lay between the germline ends. Germline values: CDR1 SGHTA, CDR2 FQGNSA. The CDR3 nucleotides are TGTGCCAGCACGCGAGTGGGGGGGCGCGATGGCTACACCTTC. This gives the protein CASTRVGGRDGYTF. The full variable domain, completed using reference TRBV7-2 and TRBJ1-2, is GAGVSQSPSNKVTEKGKDVELRCDPISGHTALYWYRQSLGQGLEFLIYFQGNSAPDKSGLPSDRFSAERTGGSVSTLTIQRTQQEDSAVYLCASTRVGGRDGYTFGSGTRLTVV.

The rearrangement links TRBV7-2 to TRBJ1-2; D gene uncertain. Germline-derived CDR1 and CDR2 are SGHTA and FQGNSA. The V end was cut by 3 bases, the J end by 7 bases, with 15 bases between. The CDR3 contains 14 residues. CDR3 DNA: TGTGCCAGCAGCTTCAATTGGAGATCGGGTGGCTACACCTTC. Its protein product is CASSFNWRSGGYTF. Full variable domain (remainder filled in from reference TRBV7-2 and TRBJ1-2): GAGVSQSPSNKVTEKGKDVELRCDPISGHTALYWYRQSLGQGLEFLIYFQGNSAPDKSGLPSDRFSAERTGGSVSTLTIQRTQQEDSAVYLCASSFNWRSGGYTFGSGTRLTVV.

This clone was counted between two and nine times. The chain links TRBV7-8 to TRBJ2-5; 7 nucleotides line up with TRBD1. The CDR3 has 14 residues. V was clipped by 5 bases and J by 5 bases; unmatched bases: 8. Germline V lookup: CDR1 SGHVS, CDR2 FQNEAQ. The CDR3: CASSPRDSGETQYF. The DNA of the CDR3 is TGTGCCAGCAGCCCCCGGGACAGTGGGGAGACCCAGTACTTC.

For the CDR3, the DNA is TGTGCCAGAAAATTTGGGGACAGGGGGCTCCCTGGCTACACCTTC. Amino acids: CARKFGDRGLPGYTF. The V gene is TRBV5-3, the J gene TRBJ1-2, with 12 bases fitting TRBD1. TRBV5-3 is an open reading frame, and its role is uncertain. The V and J ends lost 6 bases and 7 bases, in that order; junction bases with no gene match: 10. CDR3 size: 15 residues.

The rearrangement joins TRBV29-1 to TRBJ1-1; no clear D gene. The V gene lost 1 base and the J gene lost 6 bases, with 3 bases spanning the gap. The CDR3 is 10 residues long. From germline, CDR1 is SQVTM and CDR2 ANQGSEA. This CDR3 is CSVEGAEAFF. CDR3 nucleotides: TGCAGCGTTGAAGGCGCTGAAGCTTTCTTT.

This clone came up a few times. The chain is built from TRBV19 and TRBJ2-5, with D possibly being TRBD1 (7 bases). Per the germline V gene, CDR1 is LNHDA and CDR2 is SQIVND (reference sequence). CDR3 length equals 14 residues. Between the trimmed V and J ends, which lost 7 bases and 5 bases, there was a span of 17 bases. The DNA for the CDR3 is TGTGCCAGTACCCCAGGGGGGCGCTACGAGACCCAGTACTTC. Amino acid sequence: CASTPGGRYETQYF.

The chain employs TRBV7-9 and TRBJ2-7; 10 bases are shared with TRBD2. With 1 base clipped from V and 6 bases from J, the junction kept 6 bases outside the gene matches. The CDR3 spans 15 residues. The germline CDR1 and CDR2 sequences are SEHNR and FQNEAQ (reference sequence). For the CDR3, the DNA is TGTGCCAGCAGCTTAGTGCTAGCGGGAGTTAGCGAGCAGTACTTC. Its protein is CASSLVLAGVSEQYF.

This sequence joins TRBV5-5 and TRBJ2-5; tentatively, D is TRBD2 (6 bases). The CDR3 has 14 residues. Germline CDR1 reads SGHKS; CDR2 reads YYEKEE (reference sequence). Trimming took off 2 bases at V and 2 bases at J, with 10 bases between the two ends. CDR3 loop: CASSLSGTQETQYF. The DNA for the CDR3 is TGTGCCAGCAGCTTATCCGGGACTCAAGAGACCCAGTACTTC.

This chain uses TRBV11-1 with TRBJ2-7; D unclear. This CDR3 has 14 amino acids. V lost 7 bases and J lost 3, with 16 bases in between. CDR1 and CDR2 (germline): SGHAT, FQDESV (reference sequence). The CDR3 sequence: CASTKYPENYEQYF. DNA of the CDR3: TGTGCCAGCACCAAATACCCAGAAAACTACGAGCAGTACTTC.